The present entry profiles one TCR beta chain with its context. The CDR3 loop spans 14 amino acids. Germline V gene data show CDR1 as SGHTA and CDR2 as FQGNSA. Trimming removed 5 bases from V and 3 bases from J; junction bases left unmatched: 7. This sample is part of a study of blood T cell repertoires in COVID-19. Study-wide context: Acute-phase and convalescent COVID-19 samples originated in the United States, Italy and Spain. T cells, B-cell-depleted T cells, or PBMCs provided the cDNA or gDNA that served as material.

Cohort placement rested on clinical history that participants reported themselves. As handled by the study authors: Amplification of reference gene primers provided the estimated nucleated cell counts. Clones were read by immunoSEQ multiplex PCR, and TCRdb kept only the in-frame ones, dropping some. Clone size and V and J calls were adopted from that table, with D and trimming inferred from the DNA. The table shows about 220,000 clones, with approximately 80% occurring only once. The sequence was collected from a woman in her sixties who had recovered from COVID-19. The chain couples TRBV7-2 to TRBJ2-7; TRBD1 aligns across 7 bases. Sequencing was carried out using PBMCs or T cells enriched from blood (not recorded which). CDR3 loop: CASSIYGTDYEQYF. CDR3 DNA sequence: TGTGCCAGCAGCATCTATGGGACAGACTACGAGCAGTACTTC.